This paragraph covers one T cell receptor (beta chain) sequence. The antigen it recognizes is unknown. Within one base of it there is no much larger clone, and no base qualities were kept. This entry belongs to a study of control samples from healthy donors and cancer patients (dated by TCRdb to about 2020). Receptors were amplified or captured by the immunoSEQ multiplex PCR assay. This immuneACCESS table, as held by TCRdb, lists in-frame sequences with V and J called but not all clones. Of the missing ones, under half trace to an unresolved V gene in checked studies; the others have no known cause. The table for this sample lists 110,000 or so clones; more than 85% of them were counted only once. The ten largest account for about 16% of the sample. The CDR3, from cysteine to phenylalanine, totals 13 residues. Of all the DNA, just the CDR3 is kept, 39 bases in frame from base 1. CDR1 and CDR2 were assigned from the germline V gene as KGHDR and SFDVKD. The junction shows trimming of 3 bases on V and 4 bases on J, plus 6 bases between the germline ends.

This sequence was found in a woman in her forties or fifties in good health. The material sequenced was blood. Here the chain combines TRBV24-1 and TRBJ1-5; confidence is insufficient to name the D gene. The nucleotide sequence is TGTGCCACCAGTGATACCACGAATCAGCCCCAGCATTTT. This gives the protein CATSDTTNQPQHF.